One sample yielded the 17 T cell receptor beta chains listed below, sequenced in a study of identical twins. TCRdb re-analysed the 5' RACE reads in MiXCR, keeping a single row per CDR3 protein. The sample has hundreds of thousands of distinct CDR3 sequences, 24% seen once; the top ten hold just under 3%. The same sample was also studied in work on T cells expressing NK-cell markers.

The sequencing sample was made of CD4+ T cells sorted from blood. These receptors all stem from a woman aged 18-29 years in good health.

The V and J genes are TRBV3-1 and TRBJ2-5; TRBD1 agrees at 7 bases. Germline-derived CDR1 and CDR2 are LGHDT and YNNKEL (reference sequence). CDR3 size: 14 residues. Germline trimming cut 8 bases from V and 5 bases from J; bases unmatched to any gene: 11. CDR3 coding DNA: TGTGCCAGCTCCTTCAGGGGGATGGGGGAGACCCAGTACTTC. As protein: CASSFRGMGETQYF.

The chain carries TRBV5-1 and TRBJ1-1; D is uncertain. V was cut by 4 bases and J by 5 bases, with 15 bases left in between. Germline-derived CDR1 and CDR2 are SGHRS and YFSETQ. CDR3 length: 14 residues. This chain's CDR3 is CASSPEGVGTEAFF. CDR3 DNA: TGCGCCAGCAGCCCGGAGGGTGTTGGGACTGAAGCTTTCTTT. Together with reference TRBV5-1 and TRBJ1-1, the CDR3 gives the full variable domain: KAGVTQTPRYLIKTRGQQVTLSCSPISGHRSVSWYQQTPGQGLQFLFEYFSETQRNKGNFPGRFSGRQFSNSRSEMNVSTLELGDSALYLCASSPEGVGTEAFFGQGTRLTVV.

V gene TRBV12-3 or TRBV12-4 combines with J gene TRBJ1-1; D ambiguous. V gave up 3 bases and J gave up 3 bases, with 17 bases separating them. CDR3 length: 16 residues. The CDR3 DNA reads as TGTGCCAGCAGTTTTGTGGTCTTCCAGGAGGACACTGAAGCTTTCTTT. Residues: CASSFVVFQEDTEAFF.

This clonotype was found a few times. CDR3 region: CASSFATMNGAFF. CDR3 nucleotides: TGTGCCAGCAGCTTCGCCACGATGAACGGGGCTTTCTTT. The chain uses TRBV7-9 and TRBJ1-1; the D is unclear. Trimming cost V 3 bases and J 11 bases, with 16 bases left between them. The CDR3 sequence is 13 residues long. Germline lookup yields CDR1 SEHNR and CDR2 FQNEAQ (reference sequence).

This clonotype was recorded many times. The chain has TRBV21-1 and TRBJ1-1; the table's TRBD1 call for D was not verified on the DNA. TRBV21-1 is a documented pseudogene. The CDR3 runs 14 residues. CDR3 residues: CASRGQLMNTEAFF. CDR3 DNA sequence: TGTGCCAGCAGGGGACAGCTCATGAACACTGAAGCTTTCTTT.

This clonotype turned up a few times. The chain has TRBV6-2 or TRBV6-3 and TRBJ2-3; TRBD2 matches at 10 bases. V lost 6 bases and J lost 11; bases outside the gene matches: 17. The CDR3 spans 16 residues. The germline gives CDR1 MNHEY, CDR2 SVGEGT. CDR3 sequence reads: CASSDGSGRPQQGQYF. CDR3 DNA sequence: TGTGCCAGCAGCGACGGTAGCGGGAGGCCACAACAGGGGCAGTATTTT.

In this sample, this clonotype turned up a few times. V is TRBV5-1 and J is TRBJ1-1, with D perhaps TRBD1 (6 bases). Germline CDR1 is SGHRS and CDR2 is YFSETQ. The CDR3 is 14 residues long. V shed 4 bases and J shed 11 bases, with 21 bases lying between them. This CDR3 is CASSPQGMTFGAFF. DNA of the CDR3: TGCGCCAGCAGCCCGCAGGGGATGACGTTCGGTGCTTTCTTT.

The V gene is TRBV5-1, the J gene TRBJ2-1; 7 bases match TRBD2. CDR1 SGHRS and CDR2 YFSETQ come from the germline V gene. V dropped 2 bases and J dropped 2; count of bases not matched to a gene: 4. The CDR3 is 15 residues long. CDR3 bases: TGCGCCAGCAGCTTAATCGGGGGGACCTACAATGAGCAGTTCTTC. Encoded protein: CASSLIGGTYNEQFF. Filled out from reference TRBV5-1 and TRBJ2-1, the complete variable domain reads KAGVTQTPRYLIKTRGQQVTLSCSPISGHRSVSWYQQTPGQGLQFLFEYFSETQRNKGNFPGRFSGRQFSNSRSEMNVSTLELGDSALYLCASSLIGGTYNEQFFGPGTRLTVL.

A few counts support this clonotype. The chain recombines TRBV7-2 with TRBJ1-5; D unclear. Deletions cut 1 base from V and 5 bases from J, with 9 bases between. This CDR3 spans 14 amino acids. Germline CDR1 is SGHTA and CDR2 is FQGNSA. As DNA, the CDR3 is TGTGCCAGCAGCTTAGAGTTTACAGATCAGCCCCAGCATTTT. Translating it yields CASSLEFTDQPQHF.

The gene calls are TRBV20-1 and TRBJ2-3, with D perhaps TRBD1 (5 bases). CDR1 is DFQATT and CDR2 is SNEGSKA in the germline V gene (reference sequence). The CDR3 extends over 13 amino acids. V was shortened by 5 bases and J by 2 bases, with 11 bases between the two germline ends. This chain's CDR3 is CSAYLTDTDTQYF. The CDR3 DNA reads as TGCAGTGCTTATCTGACAGACACAGATACGCAGTATTTT.

The chain has TRBV9 and TRBJ2-5; D is perhaps TRBD1 or TRBD2 (6 bases each). V shed 4 bases and J shed 3 bases, with 16 bases lying between them. Germline CDR1 reads SGDLS; CDR2 reads YYNGEE. The CDR3 has 15 residues. In DNA form, the CDR3 reads TGTGCCAGCAGCCTCCGAGGGGGGATGGAAGAGACCCAGTACTTC. It codes for CASSLRGGMEETQYF. Using reference TRBV9 and TRBJ2-5 for the parts outside the CDR3, the full variable domain is DSGVTQTPKHLITATGQRVTLRCSPRSGDLSVYWYQQSLDQGLQFLIQYYNGEERAKGNILERFSAQQFPDLHSELNLSSLELGDSALYFCASSLRGGMEETQYFGPGTRLLVL.

This clonotype occurred once. V gene TRBV18 combines with J gene TRBJ2-1; D perhaps matches TRBD2 (7 bases). V dropped 6 bases and J dropped 6 bases, with 18 bases sitting between them. The CDR3 has 15 residues. Germline V gene lookup returns CDR1 KGHSH and CDR2 LQKENI. DNA of the CDR3: TGTGCCAGCTCTGACTCGGGGGGACAAATCAATGAGCAGTTCTTC. It is translated as CASSDSGGQINEQFF.

This clonotype was found a few times. The J gene is TRBJ1-5, the V gene TRBV6-1; D remains unclear. The CDR3 runs to 13 residues. Trimming took off 3 bases at V and 0 bases at J, with 3 bases between the two ends. Germline assignment: CDR1 MNHNS and CDR2 SASEGT. CDR3 sequence: CASSDYSNQPQHF. The CDR3 nucleotides read TGTGCCAGCAGTGACTATAGCAATCAGCCCCAGCATTTT.

The rearrangement links TRBV7-2 to TRBJ2-1, with D possibly matching TRBD2 (6 bases). CDR1 SGHTA and CDR2 FQGNSA come from the germline V gene. With 5 bases removed from V and 2 bases from J, the gap between germline ends came to 16 bases. The CDR3 has 16 amino acids. The CDR3 sequence: CASSRRTSPPYNEQFF. The CDR3 bases are TGTGCCAGCAGCCGACGAACTAGCCCTCCCTACAATGAGCAGTTCTTC.

This sequence joins TRBV24-1 and TRBJ1-5, with D uncertain. The V gene's germline CDR1 is KGHDR and CDR2 SFDVKD. V was clipped by 12 bases and J by 11 bases, with 10 bases between them. The length of the CDR3 is 9 residues. The CDR3 spells CAPRRSQHF. The CDR3, as DNA: TGTGCCCCCCGGCGGTCCCAGCATTTT.

Only one count was recorded for this clonotype. This chain uses TRBV6-2 or TRBV6-3 with TRBJ2-2, with D uncertain. There are 9 residues in the CDR3. CDR1 MNHEY and CDR2 SVGEGT come from the germline V gene. V gave up 5 bases and J gave up 11 bases, with 3 bases separating them. The CDR3 nucleotides read TGTGCCAGCAGTCCCGAGCTGTTTTTT. The encoded protein is CASSPELFF.

Only a few counts were recorded for this clonotype. The J gene is TRBJ1-2, the V gene TRBV10-3; D gene unclear. The ends were cut back, 6 bases at V and 5 bases at J, with 19 bases in the middle. CDR3 length: 15 residues. The germline V gene has CDR1 ENHRY and CDR2 SYGVKD. The CDR3: CAIRRDVGRAYGYTF. The CDR3 DNA is TGTGCCATCAGGAGGGATGTAGGCCGGGCTTATGGCTACACCTTC.